This T cell receptor beta chain appears in the sequencing data of a study of CD8+ T cells in alopecia areata. Extraction of RNA preceded its reverse transcription into cDNA, which served as the sequencing template. Generated by immunoSEQ multiplex PCR, the TCRdb table keeps only in-frame clones and is missing some. Of 35,000 to 45,000 clones listed, roughly 92% are singletons. Treatment noted: oral pan-JAK inhibitor, 5-10 mg twice daily. Lesional scalp punch biopsies and peripheral blood were collected from alopecia areata patients. From germline, CDR1 is SGHRS and CDR2 YFSETQ. The germline V and J ends were trimmed by 2 bases and 3 bases, with 15 bases remaining between them. CDR3 length equals 15 residues. Overall study results and limits: A single nonresponder leaves the baseline CD8+ expansion link to response uncertain.

With regard to this clone: Its matching antigen is unknown.

The material was CD8+ T cells sorted from blood, obtained at week 24, from a patient treated with tofacitinib. This sequence was found in a human donor with alopecia areata. J is TRBJ2-7 and V is TRBV5-1; TRBD2 might be the D (6 bases). The CDR3 region is CASSLTGDSSYEQYF. The CDR3 coding sequence is TGCGCCAGCAGCTTAACCGGGGACTCAAGCTACGAGCAGTACTTC.